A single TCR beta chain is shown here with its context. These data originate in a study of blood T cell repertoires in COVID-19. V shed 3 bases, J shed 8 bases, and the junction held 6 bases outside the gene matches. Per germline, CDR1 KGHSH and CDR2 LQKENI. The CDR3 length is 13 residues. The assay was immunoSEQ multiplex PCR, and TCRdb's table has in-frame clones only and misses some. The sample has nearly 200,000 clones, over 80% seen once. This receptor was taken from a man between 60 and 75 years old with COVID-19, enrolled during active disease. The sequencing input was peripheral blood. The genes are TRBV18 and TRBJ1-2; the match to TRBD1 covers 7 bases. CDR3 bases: TGTGCCAGCTCACCCCCAGGGACAGTGGGCTACACCTTC. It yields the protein CASSPPGTVGYTF.